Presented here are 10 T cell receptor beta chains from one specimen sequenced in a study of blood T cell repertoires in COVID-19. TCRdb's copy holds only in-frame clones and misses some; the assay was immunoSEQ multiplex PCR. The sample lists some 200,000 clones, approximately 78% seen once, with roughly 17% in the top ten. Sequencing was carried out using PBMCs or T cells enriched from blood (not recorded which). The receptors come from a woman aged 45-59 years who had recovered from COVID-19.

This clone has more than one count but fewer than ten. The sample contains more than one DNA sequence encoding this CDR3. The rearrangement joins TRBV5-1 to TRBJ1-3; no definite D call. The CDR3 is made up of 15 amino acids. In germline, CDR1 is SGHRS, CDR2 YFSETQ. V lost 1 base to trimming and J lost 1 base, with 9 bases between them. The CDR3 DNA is TGCGCCAGCAGCTTGTCCGGTAATTCTGGAAACACCATATATTTT. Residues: CASSLSGNSGNTIYF.

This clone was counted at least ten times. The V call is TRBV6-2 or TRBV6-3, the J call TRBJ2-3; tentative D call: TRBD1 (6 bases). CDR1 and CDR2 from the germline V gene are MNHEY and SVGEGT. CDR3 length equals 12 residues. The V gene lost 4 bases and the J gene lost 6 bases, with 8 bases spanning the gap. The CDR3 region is CASSWGRDTQYF. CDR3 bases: TGTGCCAGCAGTTGGGGGCGGGATACGCAGTATTTT.

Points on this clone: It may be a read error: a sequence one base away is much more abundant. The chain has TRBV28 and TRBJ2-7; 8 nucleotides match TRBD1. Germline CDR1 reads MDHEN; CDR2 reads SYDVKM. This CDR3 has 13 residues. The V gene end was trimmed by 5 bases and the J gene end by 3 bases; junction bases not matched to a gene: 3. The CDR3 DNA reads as TGTGCCAGCAGTGACGGACAGGGCTACGAGCAGTACTTC. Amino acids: CASSDGQGYEQYF.

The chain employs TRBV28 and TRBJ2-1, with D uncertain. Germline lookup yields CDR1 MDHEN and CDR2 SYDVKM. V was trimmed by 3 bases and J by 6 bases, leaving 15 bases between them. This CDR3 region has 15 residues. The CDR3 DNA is TGTGCCAGCAGTTTCGAACTCGCCTATAGCAATGAGCAGTTCTTC. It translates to CASSFELAYSNEQFF.

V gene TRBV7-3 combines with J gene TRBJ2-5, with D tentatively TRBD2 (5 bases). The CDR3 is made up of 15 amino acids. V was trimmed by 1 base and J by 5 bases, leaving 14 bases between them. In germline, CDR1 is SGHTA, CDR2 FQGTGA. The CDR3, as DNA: TGTGCCAGCAGCTTAAGGTCCTCCGGCGGGGAGACCCAGTACTTC. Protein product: CASSLRSSGGETQYF.

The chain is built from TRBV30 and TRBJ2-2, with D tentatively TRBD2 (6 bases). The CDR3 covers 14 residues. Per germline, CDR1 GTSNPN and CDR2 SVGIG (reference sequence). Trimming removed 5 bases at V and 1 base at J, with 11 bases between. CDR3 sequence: CAWQRDWNTGELFF. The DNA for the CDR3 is TGTGCCTGGCAAAGGGACTGGAACACCGGGGAGCTGTTTTTT.

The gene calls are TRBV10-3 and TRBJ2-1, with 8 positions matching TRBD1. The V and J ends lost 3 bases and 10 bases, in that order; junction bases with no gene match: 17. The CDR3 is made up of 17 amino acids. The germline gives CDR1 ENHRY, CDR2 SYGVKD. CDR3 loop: CAISDWQGASRGGEQFF. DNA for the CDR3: TGTGCCATCAGTGACTGGCAGGGGGCTTCCCGAGGAGGGGAGCAGTTCTTC.

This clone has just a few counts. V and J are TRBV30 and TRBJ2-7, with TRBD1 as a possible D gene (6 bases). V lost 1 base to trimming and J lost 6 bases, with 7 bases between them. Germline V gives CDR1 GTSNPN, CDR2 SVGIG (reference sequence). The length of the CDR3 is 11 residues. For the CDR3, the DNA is TGTGCCTGGAGTGAAGGGGGCGAGCAGTACTTC. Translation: CAWSEGGEQYF.

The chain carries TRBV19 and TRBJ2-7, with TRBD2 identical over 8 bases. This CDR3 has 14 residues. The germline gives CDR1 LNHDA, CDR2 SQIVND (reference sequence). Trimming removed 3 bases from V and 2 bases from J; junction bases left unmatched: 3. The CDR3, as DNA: TGTGCCAGTAGTATCGCGGGAGGAACCTACGAGCAGTACTTC. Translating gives CASSIAGGTYEQYF.

The CDR3 loop reads CASSTRTGLETQYF. In DNA form, the CDR3 reads TGTGCCAGCAGTACCCGGACAGGGTTGGAGACCCAGTACTTC. The chain links TRBV2 to TRBJ2-5; 8 nucleotides match TRBD1. The V and J ends lost 5 bases and 5 bases, in that order; junction bases with no gene match: 7. This CDR3 region has 14 residues. CDR1 is SNHLY, CDR2 FYNNEI, per germline.